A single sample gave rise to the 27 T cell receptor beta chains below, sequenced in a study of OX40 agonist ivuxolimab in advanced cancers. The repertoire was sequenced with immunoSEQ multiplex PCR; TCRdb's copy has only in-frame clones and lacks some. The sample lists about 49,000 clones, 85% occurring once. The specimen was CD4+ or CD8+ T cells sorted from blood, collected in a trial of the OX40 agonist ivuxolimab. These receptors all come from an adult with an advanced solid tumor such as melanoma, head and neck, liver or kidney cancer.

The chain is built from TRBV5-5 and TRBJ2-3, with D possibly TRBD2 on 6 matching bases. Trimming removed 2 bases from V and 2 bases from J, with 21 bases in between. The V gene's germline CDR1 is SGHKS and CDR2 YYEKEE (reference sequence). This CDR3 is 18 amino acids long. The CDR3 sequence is CASSLYSGPGVPTDTQYF. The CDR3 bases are TGTGCCAGCAGCTTATATTCGGGACCGGGGGTCCCCACAGATACGCAGTATTTT.

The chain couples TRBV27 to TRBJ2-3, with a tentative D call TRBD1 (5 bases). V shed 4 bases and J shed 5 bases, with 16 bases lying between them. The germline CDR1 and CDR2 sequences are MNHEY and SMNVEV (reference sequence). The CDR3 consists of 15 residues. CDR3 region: CASSWKGVGLDTQYF. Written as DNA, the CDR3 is TGTGCCAGCAGTTGGAAAGGGGTGGGATTAGATACGCAGTATTTT.

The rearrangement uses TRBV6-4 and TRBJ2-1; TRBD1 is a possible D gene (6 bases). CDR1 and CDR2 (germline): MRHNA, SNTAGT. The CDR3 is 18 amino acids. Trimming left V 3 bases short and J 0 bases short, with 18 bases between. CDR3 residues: CASSEEARGSPSYNEQFF. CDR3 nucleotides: TGTGCCAGCAGTGAAGAGGCGAGGGGGTCACCCTCCTACAATGAGCAGTTCTTC.

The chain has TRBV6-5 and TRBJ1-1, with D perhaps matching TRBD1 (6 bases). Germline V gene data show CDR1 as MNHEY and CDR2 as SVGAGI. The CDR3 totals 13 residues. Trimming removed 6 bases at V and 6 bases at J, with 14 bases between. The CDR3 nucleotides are TGTGCCAGCAGGATGAGGGGGGGCGCTGAAGCTTTCTTT. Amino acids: CASRMRGGAEAFF.

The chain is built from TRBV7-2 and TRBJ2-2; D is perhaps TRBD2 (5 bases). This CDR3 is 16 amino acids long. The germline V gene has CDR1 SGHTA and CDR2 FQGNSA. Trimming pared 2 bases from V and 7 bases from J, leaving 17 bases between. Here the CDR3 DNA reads TGTGCCAGCAGCTTAAAGTTGTTAGCGTACGGCGGGGAGCTGTTTTTT. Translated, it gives CASSLKLLAYGGELFF.

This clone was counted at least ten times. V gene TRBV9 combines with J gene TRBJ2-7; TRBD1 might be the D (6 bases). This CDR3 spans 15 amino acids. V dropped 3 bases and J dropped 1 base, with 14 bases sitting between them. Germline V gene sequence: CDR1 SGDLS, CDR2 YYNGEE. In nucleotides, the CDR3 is TGTGCCAGCAGCGCCTCCGGGACAATTTCCTACGAGCAGTACTTC. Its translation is CASSASGTISYEQYF.

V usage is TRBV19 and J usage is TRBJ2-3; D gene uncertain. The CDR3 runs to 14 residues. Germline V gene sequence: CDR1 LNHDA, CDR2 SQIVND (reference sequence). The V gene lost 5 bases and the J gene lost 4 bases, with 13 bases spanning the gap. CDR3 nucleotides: TGTGCCAGTAGTGTCACCATGGAACCAGATACGCAGTATTTT. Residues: CASSVTMEPDTQYF.

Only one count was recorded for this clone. The CDR3 DNA reads TGTGCCAGTAGTTGGACAACCTACAATGAGCAGTTCTTC. Protein sequence: CASSWTTYNEQFF. V gene TRBV19 combines with J gene TRBJ2-1; perhaps TRBD1 as D (5 bases). The CDR3 is made up of 13 amino acids. Germline V lookup: CDR1 LNHDA, CDR2 SQIVND (reference sequence). Trimming left V 5 bases short and J 2 bases short, with 7 bases between.

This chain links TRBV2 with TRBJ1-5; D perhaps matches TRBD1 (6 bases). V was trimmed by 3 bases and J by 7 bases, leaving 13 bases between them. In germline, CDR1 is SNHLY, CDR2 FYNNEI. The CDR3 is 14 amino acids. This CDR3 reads CASSDRGGRQPQHF. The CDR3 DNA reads TGTGCCAGCAGTGACAGAGGGGGGCGGCAGCCCCAGCATTTT.

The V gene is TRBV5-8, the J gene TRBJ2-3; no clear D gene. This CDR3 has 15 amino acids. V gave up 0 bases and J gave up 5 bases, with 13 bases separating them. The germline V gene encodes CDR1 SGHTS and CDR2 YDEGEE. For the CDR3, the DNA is TGTGCCAGCAGCTTGGAGGAGTCCAGGAGAGATACGCAGTATTTT. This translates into CASSLEESRRDTQYF.

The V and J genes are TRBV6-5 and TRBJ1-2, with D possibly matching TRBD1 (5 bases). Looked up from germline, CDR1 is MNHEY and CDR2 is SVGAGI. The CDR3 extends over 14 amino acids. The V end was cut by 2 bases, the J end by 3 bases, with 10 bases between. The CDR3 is CASSYQGSDYGYTF. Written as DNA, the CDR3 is TGTGCCAGCAGTTACCAGGGCAGTGACTATGGCTACACCTTC.

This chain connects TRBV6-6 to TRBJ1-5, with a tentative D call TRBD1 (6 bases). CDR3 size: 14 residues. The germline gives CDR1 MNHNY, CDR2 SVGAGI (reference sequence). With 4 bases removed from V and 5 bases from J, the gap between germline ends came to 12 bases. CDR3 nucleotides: TGTGCCAGCAGTTCAGACAGGACCGATCAGCCCCAGCATTTT. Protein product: CASSSDRTDQPQHF.

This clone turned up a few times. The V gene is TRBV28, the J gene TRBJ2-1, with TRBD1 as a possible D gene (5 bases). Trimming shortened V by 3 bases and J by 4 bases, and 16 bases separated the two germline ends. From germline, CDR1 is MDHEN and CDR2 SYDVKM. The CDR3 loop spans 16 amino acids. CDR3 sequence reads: CASSFLGRAKYNEQFF. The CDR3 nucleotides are TGTGCCAGCAGTTTTTTGGGCAGGGCTAAATACAATGAGCAGTTCTTC. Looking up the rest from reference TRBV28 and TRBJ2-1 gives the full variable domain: DVKVTQSSRYLVKRTGEKVFLECVQDMDHENMFWYRQDPGLGLRLIYFSYDVKMKEKGDIPEGYSVSREKKERFSLILESASTNQTSMYLCASSFLGRAKYNEQFFGPGTRLTVL.

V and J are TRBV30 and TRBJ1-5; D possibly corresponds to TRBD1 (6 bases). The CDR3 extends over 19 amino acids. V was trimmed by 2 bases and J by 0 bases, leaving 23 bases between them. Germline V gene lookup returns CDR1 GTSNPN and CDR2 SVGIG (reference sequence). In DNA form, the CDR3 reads TGTGCCTGGAGTCCCATCGGGGGGGGGCGAGAAAGTAGCAATCAGCCCCAGCATTTT. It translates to CAWSPIGGGRESSNQPQHF.

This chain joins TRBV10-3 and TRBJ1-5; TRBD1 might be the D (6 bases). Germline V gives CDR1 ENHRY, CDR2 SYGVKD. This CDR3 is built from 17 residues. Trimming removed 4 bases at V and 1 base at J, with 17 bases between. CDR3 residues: CAISGEDRRRSNQPQHF. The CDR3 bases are TGTGCCATCAGTGGGGAGGACAGAAGGAGAAGCAATCAGCCCCAGCATTTT.

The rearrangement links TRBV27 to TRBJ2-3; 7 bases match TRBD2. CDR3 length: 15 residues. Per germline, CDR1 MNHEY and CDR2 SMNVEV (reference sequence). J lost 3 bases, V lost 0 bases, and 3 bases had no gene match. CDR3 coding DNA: TGTGCCAGCAGTTTATCGTCCGGGGGGACAGATACGCAGTATTTT. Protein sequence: CASSLSSGGTDTQYF.

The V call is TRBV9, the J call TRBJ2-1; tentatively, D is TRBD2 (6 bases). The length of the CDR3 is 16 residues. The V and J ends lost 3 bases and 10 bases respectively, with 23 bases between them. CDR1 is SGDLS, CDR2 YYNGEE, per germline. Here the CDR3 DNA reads TGTGCCAGCAGCGGAGCGGCCTCCGGGACGGACTACGAGCAGTTCTTC. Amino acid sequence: CASSGAASGTDYEQFF.

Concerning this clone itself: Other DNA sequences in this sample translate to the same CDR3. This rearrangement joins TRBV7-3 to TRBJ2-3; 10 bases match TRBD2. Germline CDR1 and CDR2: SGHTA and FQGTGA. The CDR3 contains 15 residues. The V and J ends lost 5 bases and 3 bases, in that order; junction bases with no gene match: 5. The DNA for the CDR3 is TGTGCCAGCAGCCTTACTAGCGGGGAAACAGATACGCAGTATTTT. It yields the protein CASSLTSGETDTQYF. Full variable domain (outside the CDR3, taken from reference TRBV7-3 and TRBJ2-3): GAGVSQTPSNKVTEKGKYVELRCDPISGHTALYWYRQSLGQGPEFLIYFQGTGAADDSGLPNDRFFAVRPEGSVSTLKIQRTERGDSAVYLCASSLTSGETDTQYFGPGTRLTVL.

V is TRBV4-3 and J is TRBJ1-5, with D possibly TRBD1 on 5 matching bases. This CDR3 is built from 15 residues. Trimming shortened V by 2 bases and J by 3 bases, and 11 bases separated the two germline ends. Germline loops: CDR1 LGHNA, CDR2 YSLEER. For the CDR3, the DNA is TGCGCCAGCAGCCAATGGTCAGGGAACAATCAGCCCCAGCATTTT. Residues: CASSQWSGNNQPQHF.

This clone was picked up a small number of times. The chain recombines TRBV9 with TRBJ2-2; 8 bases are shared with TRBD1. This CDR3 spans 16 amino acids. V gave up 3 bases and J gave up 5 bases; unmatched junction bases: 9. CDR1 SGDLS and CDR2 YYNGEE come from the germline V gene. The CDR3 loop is CASSASGGDYTGELFF. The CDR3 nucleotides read TGTGCCAGCAGCGCGTCAGGGGGCGACTATACCGGGGAGCTGTTTTTT.

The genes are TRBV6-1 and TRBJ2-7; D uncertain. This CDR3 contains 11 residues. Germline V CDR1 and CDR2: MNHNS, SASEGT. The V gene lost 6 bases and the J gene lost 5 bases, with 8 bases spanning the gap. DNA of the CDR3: TGTGCCAGCAGCGAGATACACGAGCAGTACTTC. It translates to CASSEIHEQYF.

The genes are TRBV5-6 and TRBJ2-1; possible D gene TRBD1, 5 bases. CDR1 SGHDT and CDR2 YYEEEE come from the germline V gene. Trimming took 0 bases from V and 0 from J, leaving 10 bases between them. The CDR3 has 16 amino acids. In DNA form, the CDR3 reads TGTGCCAGCAGCTTGGGAACAGGAAGCTCCTACAATGAGCAGTTCTTC. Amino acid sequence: CASSLGTGSSYNEQFF.

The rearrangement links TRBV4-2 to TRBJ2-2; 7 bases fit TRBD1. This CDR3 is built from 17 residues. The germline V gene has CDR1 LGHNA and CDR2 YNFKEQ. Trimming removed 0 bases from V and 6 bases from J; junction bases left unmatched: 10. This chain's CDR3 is CASSQDPPPQGAGELFF. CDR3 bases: TGTGCCAGCAGCCAAGATCCGCCCCCGCAGGGGGCCGGGGAGCTGTTTTTT.

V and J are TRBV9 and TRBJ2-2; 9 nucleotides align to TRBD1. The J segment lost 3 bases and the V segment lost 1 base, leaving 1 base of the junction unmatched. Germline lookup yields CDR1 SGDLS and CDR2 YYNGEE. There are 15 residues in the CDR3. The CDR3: CASSVRTGDTGELFF. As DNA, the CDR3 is TGTGCCAGCAGCGTAAGGACAGGGGACACCGGGGAGCTGTTTTTT.

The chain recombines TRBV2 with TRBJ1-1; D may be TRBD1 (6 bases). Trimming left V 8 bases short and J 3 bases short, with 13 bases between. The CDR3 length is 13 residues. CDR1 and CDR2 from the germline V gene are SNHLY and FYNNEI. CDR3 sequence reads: CASGEPGDTEAFF. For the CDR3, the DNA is TGTGCCAGCGGGGAACCAGGGGACACTGAAGCTTTCTTT.

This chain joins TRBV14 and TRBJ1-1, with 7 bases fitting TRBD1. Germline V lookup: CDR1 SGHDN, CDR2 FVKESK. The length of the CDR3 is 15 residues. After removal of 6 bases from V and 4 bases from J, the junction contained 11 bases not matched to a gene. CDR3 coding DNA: TGTGCCAGCAGTCAGCAAGGGGGCGTGATCACTGAAGCTTTCTTT. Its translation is CASSQQGGVITEAFF. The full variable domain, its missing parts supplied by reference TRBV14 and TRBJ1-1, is EAGVTQFPSHSVIEKGQTVTLRCDPISGHDNLYWYRRVMGKEIKFLLHFVKESKQDESGMPNNRFLAERTGGTYSTLKVQPAELEDSGVYFCASSQQGGVITEAFFGQGTRLTVV.

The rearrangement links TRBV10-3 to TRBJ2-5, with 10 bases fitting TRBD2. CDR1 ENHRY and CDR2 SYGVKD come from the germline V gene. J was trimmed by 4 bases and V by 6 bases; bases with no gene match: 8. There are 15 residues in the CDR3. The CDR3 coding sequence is TGTGCCATCAGCCAACCTAGCGGGGGAGGAGAGACCCAGTACTTC. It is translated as CAISQPSGGGETQYF.